This T cell receptor beta chain appears in the sequencing data of a study of CD8 T cells in ankylosing spondylitis. This CDR3 has 13 amino acids. Germline V gene data show CDR1 as SGHTA and CDR2 as FQGNSA. Trimming removed 5 bases from V and 6 bases from J, with 11 bases in between. TCRdb ran MiXCR on the 5' RACE reads and lists one entry per CDR3 protein. The data show a few hundred thousand distinct CDR3 sequences, 18% seen once. This clonotype was observed a few times. This clonotype was sampled from a male donor with ankylosing spondylitis or in good health (not recorded which). The chain is built from TRBV7-2 and TRBJ2-1; D gene uncertain. The sequenced material came from blood, either unsorted or a sorted T cell fraction (not recorded which). CDR3 in DNA: TGTGCCAGCAGCATTCTAGTCCCCAATGAGCAGTTCTTC. This encodes CASSILVPNEQFF.